The source of this TCR beta chain is a study of tumor and adjacent non-tumor tissue in lung cancer. Study details: There were some 12 adenocarcinoma, 2 squamous cell carcinoma and 1 small cell lung cancer cases. The study's findings and limits: Tumor tissue had significantly higher TCR diversity than normal lung. Normal lung showed higher cumulative top 100 clone frequency than tumor.

Three rounds of nested PCR, following a modified ARM-PCR protocol, produced the TCRbeta library. TCRdb re-called the multiplex PCR reads through MiXCR, storing one row per CDR3 protein. The sample contains some 100,000 distinct CDR3 sequences, more than 55% of which appear only once. RNA was extracted from bulk tissue without any cell sorting. This non-tumor lung sample came from over 3 cm beyond the tumor edge. Between August and November 2014, newly diagnosed, chemotherapy-naive lung cancer patients underwent thoracic surgery in China. This clonotype was counted ten times or more. What it recognizes is unknown. This CDR3 region has 14 residues. Trimming took 5 bases from V and 3 from J; bases not matched to a gene: 4.

The gene calls are TRBV12-3 or TRBV12-4 and TRBJ1-5; TRBD1 agrees at 7 bases. The sample comprised distant non-tumor lung tissue. The sequence derives from a man under 40 with non-small cell lung cancer. The CDR3 loop is CASSLDRVNQPQHF. In DNA form, the CDR3 reads TGTGCCAGCAGTCTTGACAGGGTCAATCAGCCCCAGCATTTT.